This T cell receptor beta chain was found in a study of blood T cell repertoires in COVID-19. In the study overall: Both acute and convalescent COVID-19 samples were obtained from the United States, Italy and Spain. T cells, B-cell-depleted T cells, or PBMCs supplied cDNA or gDNA.

During active infection, Seattle patients enrolled and were then monitored through disease. Study processing details: Reference gene primer amplification gave nucleated cell count estimates. Generated by immunoSEQ multiplex PCR, the TCRdb table keeps only in-frame clones and is missing some. D and trimming come from the DNA, and the V and J calls and clone size come from that table. The table has about 180,000 clones, about 83% seen once. V gave up 11 bases and J gave up 0 bases; unmatched junction bases: 15. This CDR3 is built from 17 residues. The germline gives CDR1 ENHRY, CDR2 SYGVKD. This TCR came from an older woman with COVID-19, enrolled during active disease. This chain joins TRBV10-3 and TRBJ2-2, with TRBD2 matching 7 bases. The material sequenced was peripheral blood. The CDR3 sequence: CASGGFRGDANTGELFF. The CDR3 DNA sequence: TGTGCCTCCGGGGGTTTTCGGGGGGACGCGAACACCGGGGAGCTGTTTTTT.